These 19 T cell receptor beta chains originate from one sample sequenced in a study of control samples from healthy donors and cancer patients. The table came from immunoSEQ multiplex PCR; TCRdb's copy has only in-frame clones and leaves some out. In the table there are around 96,000 clones, just over 90% of which are singletons. Sequences were obtained from blood. The source of these receptors is a man aged 18 to 29 in good health.

CDR3 DNA: TGTGCCAGCAGTCGCGAGGTGGGGATTGAAACAGATACGCAGTATTTT. The encoded protein is CASSREVGIETDTQYF. The chain couples TRBV25-1 to TRBJ2-3; D is unresolved. CDR3 size: 16 residues. Germline values: CDR1 MGHDK, CDR2 SYGVNS. Trimming shortened V by 5 bases and J by 3 bases, and 18 bases separated the two germline ends.

The CDR3 loop is CASSQGPGQGYEQYF. CDR3 DNA: TGCGCCAGCAGCCAGGGCCCGGGACAGGGTTATGAGCAGTACTTC. The rearrangement joins TRBV4-1 to TRBJ2-7; 9 bases match TRBD1. With 3 bases clipped from V and 7 bases from J, the junction kept 10 bases outside the gene matches. The CDR3 length is 15 residues. Germline CDR1 is MGHRA and CDR2 is YSYEKL.

The chain carries TRBV6-5 and TRBJ2-1; D is perhaps TRBD2 (6 bases). The V end was cut by 6 bases, the J end by 3 bases, with 12 bases between. Germline lookup yields CDR1 MNHEY and CDR2 SVGAGI. The CDR3 runs to 14 residues. CDR3 bases: TGTGCCAGCAGCGTGATGGGGGGCTACAATGAGCAGTTCTTC. This codes for CASSVMGGYNEQFF.

This rearrangement joins TRBV6-6 to TRBJ2-7, with D perhaps TRBD1 (5 bases). The CDR3 is 12 residues long. CDR1 MNHNY and CDR2 SVGAGI come from the germline V gene (reference sequence). Trimming removed 10 bases at V and 2 bases at J, with 12 bases between. CDR3 sequence: CAIRQGAYEQYF. As DNA, the CDR3 is TGTGCCATCCGGCAGGGCGCCTACGAGCAGTACTTC.

The chain employs TRBV2 and TRBJ1-1; D call uncertain. The CDR3 runs 14 residues. Trimming took off 8 bases at V and 1 base at J, with 14 bases between the two ends. Per germline, CDR1 SNHLY and CDR2 FYNNEI. CDR3 DNA sequence: TGTGCCAGCGAAGGACTGGACCCGAACACTGAAGCTTTCTTT. Translated: CASEGLDPNTEAFF.

The chain carries TRBV10-3 and TRBJ2-7; TRBD2 matches 15 bases. CDR3 length: 20 amino acids. V was clipped by 0 bases and J by 0 bases; unmatched bases: 9. Germline V lookup: CDR1 ENHRY, CDR2 SYGVKD. CDR3 in amino acids: CAISESMGLAGGESSYEQYF. The CDR3 nucleotides read TGTGCCATCAGTGAGTCGATGGGACTAGCGGGAGGCGAGAGCTCCTACGAGCAGTACTTC.

The chain combines TRBV30 with TRBJ1-1, with 9 nucleotides matching TRBD1. The CDR3 is made up of 13 amino acids. Germline lookup yields CDR1 GTSNPN and CDR2 SVGIG (reference sequence). V shed 0 bases and J 7 bases; nucleotides not matched to a gene: 3. The CDR3 protein is CAWSVQGAGEAFF. CDR3 DNA: TGTGCCTGGAGTGTACAGGGGGCTGGTGAAGCTTTCTTT.

The J gene is TRBJ2-1, the V gene TRBV10-2; D gene unclear. This CDR3 is 15 amino acids long. The V end was cut by 3 bases, the J end by 4 bases, with 13 bases between. Germline V CDR1 and CDR2: WSHSY, SAAADI. CDR3 sequence: CASSDGRTGYNEQFF. The DNA for the CDR3 is TGCGCCAGCAGTGACGGCCGTACGGGTTACAATGAGCAGTTCTTC.

This chain connects TRBV5-6 to TRBJ2-1, with D unresolved. V gave up 4 bases and J gave up 9 bases, with 11 bases separating them. This CDR3 contains 12 residues. The germline V gene encodes CDR1 SGHDT and CDR2 YYEEEE. CDR3 in amino acids: CASSASVGEQFF. CDR3 DNA sequence: TGTGCCAGCAGCGCCAGTGTTGGTGAGCAGTTCTTC.

The chain couples TRBV7-9 to TRBJ1-4; TRBD1 might be the D (6 bases). The CDR3 has 16 residues. CDR1 is SEHNR, CDR2 FQNEAQ, per germline (reference sequence). The V gene lost 3 bases and the J gene lost 4 bases, with 15 bases spanning the gap. CDR3 DNA: TGTGCCAGCAGCTTTGGTTTGACAGGCCTTAATGAAAAACTGTTTTTT. Its protein product is CASSFGLTGLNEKLFF. The full variable domain, rest sourced from reference TRBV7-9 and TRBJ1-4, is DTGVSQNPRHKITKRGQNVTFRCDPISEHNRLYWYRQTLGQGPEFLTYFQNEAQLEKSRLLSDRFSAERPKGSFSTLEIQRTEQGDSAMYLCASSFGLTGLNEKLFFGSGTQLSVL.

The CDR3 protein is CSVESAGGNEQFF. For the CDR3, the DNA is TGCAGCGTTGAATCGGCAGGGGGCAATGAGCAGTTCTTC. This chain links TRBV29-1 with TRBJ2-1; 7 positions agree with TRBD1. The CDR3 runs 13 residues. Germline V gives CDR1 SQVTM, CDR2 ANQGSEA. J was trimmed by 6 bases and V by 2 bases; bases with no gene match: 4.

V and J are TRBV7-2 and TRBJ2-7; D is unresolved. Trimming took 5 bases from V and 3 from J, leaving 11 bases between them. The length of the CDR3 is 13 residues. Germline V gene data show CDR1 as SGHTA and CDR2 as FQGNSA. The CDR3, as DNA: TGTGCCAGCAGCACCCGGACCGGCTACGAGCAGTACTTC. Its translation: CASSTRTGYEQYF.

The rearrangement uses TRBV4-2 and TRBJ1-3, with D perhaps matching TRBD1 (5 bases). The CDR3 has 15 residues. V was trimmed by 4 bases and J by 4 bases, leaving 14 bases between them. In germline, CDR1 is LGHNA, CDR2 YNFKEQ. The CDR3: CASSPTGAYGNTIYF. The CDR3 bases are TGTGCCAGCAGCCCCACTGGGGCTTACGGAAACACCATATATTTT.

This sequence joins TRBV2 and TRBJ2-7; D is uncertain. Germline CDR1 SNHLY, CDR2 FYNNEI. Trimming left V 2 bases short and J 4 bases short, with 6 bases between. The length of the CDR3 is 12 residues. CDR3 in amino acids: CASSERRYEQYF. The CDR3 DNA sequence: TGTGCCAGCAGTGAACGCCGTTACGAGCAGTACTTC.

This clone was detected a few times. This chain connects TRBV7-9 to TRBJ2-7; D is undetermined. The CDR3 spans 14 residues. Trimming took off 3 bases at V and 0 bases at J, with 9 bases between the two ends. CDR1 SEHNR and CDR2 FQNEAQ come from the germline V gene (reference sequence). CDR3 bases: TGTGCCAGCAGCTTGGGCGTGAGCTCCTACGAGCAGTACTTC. Protein: CASSLGVSSYEQYF.

Points on this clone: Other DNA sequences in the same sample also yield this CDR3. The chain recombines TRBV9 with TRBJ2-1; D is perhaps TRBD2 (5 bases). Trimming took 4 bases from V and 0 from J, leaving 11 bases between them. This CDR3 is 15 amino acids long. Germline values: CDR1 SGDLS, CDR2 YYNGEE. The CDR3 is CASSPSGSSYNEQFF. The CDR3 DNA reads as TGTGCCAGCAGCCCAAGCGGAAGCTCCTACAATGAGCAGTTCTTC.

The J gene is TRBJ2-1, the V gene TRBV11-2, with unresolved D. The ends were cut back, 5 bases at V and 7 bases at J, with 12 bases in the middle. Germline CDR1 and CDR2: SGHAT and FQNNGV. This CDR3 spans 13 amino acids. CDR3 in amino acids: CASSPYSWNEQFF. The DNA for the CDR3 is TGTGCCAGCAGCCCCTATTCCTGGAATGAGCAGTTCTTC.

The chain joins TRBV9 to TRBJ2-7, with a possible D match to TRBD2 (5 bases). V lost 4 bases and J lost 6, with 17 bases in between. This CDR3 is built from 14 residues. In germline, CDR1 is SGDLS, CDR2 YYNGEE. The CDR3 region is CASSPWTGLTEQYF. The CDR3 DNA follows: TGTGCCAGCAGCCCTTGGACTGGTCTCACCGAGCAGTACTTC.

V and J are TRBV9 and TRBJ1-1, with TRBD1 matching 7 bases. From germline, CDR1 is SGDLS and CDR2 YYNGEE. Losses at the gene ends were 4 bases for V and 6 bases for J; bases not matched to a gene: 6. CDR3 length: 13 amino acids. Here the CDR3 DNA reads TGTGCCAGCAGCTTTCAGGGGGACGCTGAAGCTTTCTTT. Amino acids: CASSFQGDAEAFF.